The 29 T cell receptor beta chains below come from one sample, sequenced in a study of cytomegalovirus exposure and HLA in healthy donors. The PCR had 60 Vbeta and 13 Jbeta primers. Assay: immunoSEQ multiplex PCR; the TCRdb copy retains only in-frame clones and omits some. The repertoire consists of some 130,000 clones, with roughly 77% occurring once and the leading ten covering over 4.5%. The sequenced material came from PBMCs. These receptors were obtained from a woman between 40 and 55 years old in good health and CMV-seropositive.

This chain uses TRBV19 with TRBJ1-1; perhaps TRBD1 as D (6 bases). V lost 4 bases and J lost 1, with 10 bases in between. CDR1 LNHDA and CDR2 SQIVND come from the germline V gene (reference sequence). This CDR3 has 14 amino acids. For the CDR3, the DNA is TGTGCCAGTAGTACCACAGGGAGGAACACTGAAGCTTTCTTT. Translating gives CASSTTGRNTEAFF.

This clone was seen a few times. This chain uses TRBV9 with TRBJ2-1; TRBD2 might be the D (5 bases). V was cut by 0 bases and J by 6 bases, with 13 bases left in between. The CDR3 is 15 residues long. Germline CDR1 and CDR2: SGDLS and YYNGEE. In DNA, the CDR3 is TGTGCCAGCAGCGTAGTTTCGGGGAGCGGCAATGAGCAGTTCTTC. Protein: CASSVVSGSGNEQFF.

The J gene is TRBJ1-1, the V gene TRBV15, with 8 bases identical to TRBD1. CDR3 size: 13 residues. The junction had 4 bases not matched to a gene; V was cut back by 5 bases and J by 5 bases. Germline V gives CDR1 LNHNV, CDR2 YYDKDF (reference sequence). This CDR3 reads CATSLGQGTEAFF. In DNA, the CDR3 is TGTGCCACCAGCCTCGGACAGGGAACTGAAGCTTTCTTT.

CDR3 DNA sequence: TGTGCCAGCAGTTCAGGGAATACGCTGTATGGCTACACCTTC. Residues: CASSSGNTLYGYTF. The chain has TRBV27 and TRBJ1-2; tentatively, D is TRBD1 (5 bases). The germline gives CDR1 MNHEY, CDR2 SMNVEV (reference sequence). The CDR3 totals 14 residues. Trimming stripped 4 bases from V and 5 bases from J, with 14 bases between.

The chain employs TRBV5-1 and TRBJ2-3; 9 bases line up with TRBD2. Germline V CDR1 and CDR2: SGHRS, YFSETQ. V trimming: 3 bases; J trimming: 4 bases; junction bases outside the gene matches: 12. This CDR3 is 17 amino acids long. The CDR3 here is CASSSIQRGVAADTQYF. The CDR3 DNA reads TGCGCCAGCAGCTCGATTCAGCGGGGGGTAGCCGCAGATACGCAGTATTTT.

This chain links TRBV29-1 with TRBJ1-2, with 8 bases identical to TRBD1. Germline loops: CDR1 SQVTM, CDR2 ANQGSEA. The CDR3 extends over 14 amino acids. The V gene end was trimmed by 1 base and the J gene end by 8 bases; junction bases not matched to a gene: 9. CDR3 bases: TGCAGCGTTGAAGGAGTCACAGGGGGACGGGGCTACACCTTC. Its protein product is CSVEGVTGGRGYTF.

This rearrangement joins TRBV2 to TRBJ2-5; the D gene is possibly TRBD1 (6 bases). The J call is in doubt because the DNA end fits TRBJ2-7 better. Germline CDR1 reads SNHLY; CDR2 reads FYNNEI. The CDR3 is made up of 14 amino acids. The CDR3 loop is CASKWEGQIPEQYF. DNA of the CDR3: TGTGCCAGCAAATGGGAAGGACAGATCCCCGAGCAGTACTTC.

The chain uses TRBV14 and TRBJ2-6, with D perhaps matching TRBD1 (5 bases). V gave up 1 base and J gave up 1 base, with 14 bases separating them. The CDR3 length is 18 residues. CDR1 SGHDN and CDR2 FVKESK come from the germline V gene. CDR3 loop: CASSQGSPQGSGANVLTF. DNA for the CDR3: TGTGCCAGCAGCCAAGGATCCCCCCAGGGATCTGGGGCCAACGTCCTGACTTTC.

This clone was seen once. The V gene is TRBV16, the J gene TRBJ1-2; perhaps TRBD1 as D (6 bases). The CDR3 has 15 residues. Germline CDR1 and CDR2: KGHSY and FQNENV. V lost 2 bases, J lost 2 bases, and 12 bases lay in between. The chain's CDR3 is CASSQQTGTNYGYTF. In DNA, the CDR3 is TGTGCCAGCAGCCAACAGACCGGGACAAACTATGGCTACACCTTC.

J is TRBJ1-2 and V is TRBV7-3, with D tentatively TRBD1 (6 bases). In germline, CDR1 is SGHTA, CDR2 FQGTGA. This CDR3 contains 15 residues. V was pared by 4 bases and J by 3 bases, with 15 bases between. CDR3 in amino acids: CASSSRKQGDYGYTF. The CDR3 nucleotides read TGTGCCAGCAGCTCCCGTAAACAGGGCGACTATGGCTACACCTTC.

The V and J genes are TRBV5-6 and TRBJ2-7; D is ambiguous. The J call could be wrong; TRBJ2-1 is a better fit for the DNA end. CDR1 is SGHDT, CDR2 YYEEEE, per germline. The length of the CDR3 is 14 residues. Here the CDR3 reads CASSFVRLRDEQFF. As DNA, the CDR3 is TGTGCCAGCAGCTTTGTACGCCTTCGGGATGAGCAGTTCTTC.

The rearrangement links TRBV7-9 to TRBJ2-1; 9 nucleotides match TRBD1. After removal of 6 bases from V and 2 bases from J, the junction contained 5 bases not matched to a gene. CDR3 length: 15 amino acids. Germline values: CDR1 SEHNR, CDR2 FQNEAQ (reference sequence). The CDR3 bases are TGTGCCAGCAGAGACCGACAGGGGGCCTACAATGAGCAGTTCTTC. Its protein is CASRDRQGAYNEQFF.

The chain is built from TRBV28 and TRBJ1-5; unclear D gene. Deletions cut 6 bases from V and 4 bases from J, with 10 bases between. The germline V gene has CDR1 MDHEN and CDR2 SYDVKM. This CDR3 region has 13 residues. The CDR3 nucleotides read TGTGCCAGCAGCCAGACTTCAAATCAGCCCCAGCATTTT. Protein sequence: CASSQTSNQPQHF.

This chain connects TRBV5-4 to TRBJ2-1; 8 bases map to TRBD1. V lost 0 bases and J lost 3; bases outside the gene matches: 2. Per germline, CDR1 SGHNT and CDR2 YYREEE (reference sequence). This CDR3 has 15 amino acids. In nucleotides, the CDR3 is TGTGCCAGCAGCTTGGATGGACAGGGCTACAATGAGCAGTTCTTC. Its translation is CASSLDGQGYNEQFF. Variable domain in full (rest from reference TRBV5-4 and TRBJ2-1): ETGVTQSPTHLIKTRGQQVTLRCSSQSGHNTVSWYQQALGQGPQFIFQYYREEENGRGNFPPRFSGLQFPNYSSELNVNALELDDSALYLCASSLDGQGYNEQFFGPGTRLTVL.

The V gene is TRBV28, the J gene TRBJ1-2; tentatively, D is TRBD1 (5 bases). The CDR3 totals 13 residues. V shed 7 bases and J shed 6 bases, with 15 bases lying between them. CDR1 and CDR2 (germline): MDHEN, SYDVKM. The CDR3 DNA follows: TGTGCCAGCACCCCCGGCCGACAGAATGGCTACACCTTC. Translating it yields CASTPGRQNGYTF.

V gene TRBV2 combines with J gene TRBJ2-7, with TRBD1 as a possible D gene (6 bases). The CDR3 is 16 amino acids. In germline, CDR1 is SNHLY, CDR2 FYNNEI. The V end lost 7 bases, the J end lost 0 bases, and 19 bases lay between the germline ends. The CDR3 coding sequence is TGTGCCAGCATGGGTCCCAGGGTGGACAGCTCCTACGAGCAGTACTTC. Encoded protein: CASMGPRVDSSYEQYF.

The rearrangement joins TRBV7-2 to TRBJ2-3; TRBD2 agrees at 9 bases. CDR3 size: 18 residues. CDR1 is SGHTA and CDR2 is FQGNSA in the germline V gene. Trimming took 5 bases from V and 2 from J; bases not matched to a gene: 14. CDR3 nucleotide sequence: TGTGCCAGCAGCCGCGTTGGGCGGCTAGCGGGATCCACAGATACGCAGTATTTT. It specifies CASSRVGRLAGSTDTQYF.

The chain recombines TRBV2 with TRBJ2-5; 9 nucleotides match TRBD1. J was trimmed by 3 bases and V by 7 bases; bases with no gene match: 3. Germline V gene data show CDR1 as SNHLY and CDR2 as FYNNEI. This CDR3 has 13 residues. CDR3 amino acids: CASIGTGKETQYF. The CDR3 region has the DNA TGTGCCAGCATTGGGACAGGGAAAGAGACCCAGTACTTC.

The CDR3 here is CASSLLGTVSGANVLTF. As DNA, the CDR3 is TGTGCCAGCAGCTTATTGGGGACTGTCTCTGGGGCCAACGTCCTGACTTTC. The chain joins TRBV7-2 to TRBJ2-6, with D possibly being TRBD2 (6 bases). CDR1 is SGHTA, CDR2 FQGNSA, per germline. V lost 2 bases and J 0 bases, leaving 11 bases between the germline ends. The CDR3 is 17 amino acids.

The chain is built from TRBV9 and TRBJ2-7, with 9 bases that match TRBD1. V gave up 4 bases and J gave up 3 bases; unmatched junction bases: 5. The CDR3 length is 14 residues. Germline CDR1 reads SGDLS; CDR2 reads YYNGEE. The CDR3 DNA follows: TGTGCCAGCAGCTCGACAGGGGGAGTCTACGAGCAGTACTTC. It translates to CASSSTGGVYEQYF.

The V call is TRBV11-2, the J call TRBJ2-5; weak D call: TRBD1 (5 bases). The J call is doubtful: the DNA matches TRBJ2-7 better. The CDR3 is 15 residues long. The V gene's germline CDR1 is SGHAT and CDR2 FQNNGV. The CDR3 DNA is TGTGCCAGCAGCTTACGAAGGGGTATAGTCTACGAGCAGTACTTC. It codes for CASSLRRGIVYEQYF.

The sample holds a few counts of this clone. The chain carries TRBV11-1 and TRBJ2-2, with TRBD1 matching 7 bases. Germline assignment: CDR1 SGHAT and CDR2 FQDESV (reference sequence). The V segment lost 5 bases and the J segment 1 base; nucleotides outside the gene matches: 4. This CDR3 spans 15 amino acids. CDR3 nucleotide sequence: TGTGCCAGCAGCCCCTACAGGGGGAACACCGGGGAGCTGTTTTTT. This translates into CASSPYRGNTGELFF.

This chain joins TRBV9 and TRBJ2-2, with a tentative D call TRBD1 (6 bases). The germline CDR1 and CDR2 sequences are SGDLS and YYNGEE. Deletions cut 0 bases from V and 0 bases from J, with 9 bases between. This CDR3 has 16 residues. CDR3 coding DNA: TGTGCCAGCAGCGTAGACAGGGTTACGAACACCGGGGAGCTGTTTTTT. It is translated as CASSVDRVTNTGELFF.

This clone was observed a few times. The V gene is TRBV30, the J gene TRBJ1-1; D might be TRBD1 (5 bases). CDR1 GTSNPN and CDR2 SVGIG come from the germline V gene (reference sequence). V lost 3 bases to trimming and J lost 4 bases, with 21 bases between them. The CDR3 is made up of 16 amino acids. The CDR3 DNA reads TGTGCCTGGAGAGTTAAGGGGTGGGATCTGGGCACTGAAGCTTTCTTT. It translates to CAWRVKGWDLGTEAFF. Complete variable domain (other parts from reference TRBV30 and TRBJ1-1): SQTIHQWPATLVQPVGSPLSLECTVEGTSNPNLYWYRQAAGRGLQLLFYSVGIGQISSEVPQNLSASRPQDRQFILSSKKLLLSDSGFYLCAWRVKGWDLGTEAFFGQGTRLTVV.

The chain has TRBV29-1 and TRBJ2-5, with 7 bases identical to TRBD2. This CDR3 is 12 amino acids long. The germline V gene encodes CDR1 SQVTM and CDR2 ANQGSEA. J was trimmed by 9 bases and V by 5 bases; bases with no gene match: 9. CDR3 region: CSVPSGEGSQYF. CDR3 bases: TGCAGCGTTCCTAGCGGAGAGGGGTCCCAGTACTTC.

The chain uses TRBV28 and TRBJ2-3; TRBD2 agrees at 13 bases. J lost 13 bases, V lost 5 bases, and 3 bases had no gene match. The CDR3 has 12 amino acids. Germline values: CDR1 MDHEN, CDR2 SYDVKM. The CDR3 protein is CASSRTSGREYF. The CDR3 coding sequence is TGTGCCAGCAGTCGAACTAGCGGGAGGGAGTATTTT.

The chain is built from TRBV6-5 and TRBJ2-5, with 7 bases identical to TRBD1. The J call may be wrong; the DNA end is better matched by TRBJ2-7. CDR3 length: 13 amino acids. Germline values: CDR1 MNHEY, CDR2 SVGAGI. The CDR3 region has the DNA TGTGCCAGCAAGGGGACAGACCTCTACGAGCAGTACTTC. Protein product: CASKGTDLYEQYF.

The chain recombines TRBV7-2 with TRBJ2-5; possibly TRBD1 for D (6 bases). The CDR3 has 15 residues. Trimming took 1 base from V and 0 from J, leaving 9 bases between them. In germline, CDR1 is SGHTA, CDR2 FQGNSA. This CDR3 reads CASSLEGHNQETQYF. In nucleotides, the CDR3 is TGTGCCAGCAGCTTAGAGGGACATAACCAAGAGACCCAGTACTTC.

V gene TRBV19 combines with J gene TRBJ2-7; D not certain. The CDR3 consists of 15 residues. Germline V gene data show CDR1 as LNHDA and CDR2 as SQIVND (reference sequence). Trimming stripped 3 bases from V and 5 bases from J, with 17 bases between. The CDR3 nucleotides read TGTGCCAGTAGTATCCTCACTATGTTTGGCAACGAGCAGTACTTC. Its protein is CASSILTMFGNEQYF.